One T cell receptor beta chain is described in this entry. This specimen comes from a study of blood T cell repertoires in COVID-19. Overall study context: PBMCs, B-cell-depleted T cells, or T cells were the source of the cDNA or gDNA that made up the material.

Original methodology: For nucleated cells, counts were estimated from reference gene primer amplification. Method: immunoSEQ multiplex PCR; TCRdb's copy keeps in-frame clones and lacks some. That table supplies the V and J calls and clone size; D and trimming were determined from the DNA. This repertoire shows under 200,000 clones, roughly 80% found once; its top ten account for approximately 15%. V shed 4 bases and J 11 bases; nucleotides not matched to a gene: 8. Germline-derived CDR1 and CDR2 are SGHNT and YYREEE (reference sequence). This CDR3 has 12 amino acids. What was sequenced was peripheral blood. The chain carries TRBV5-4 and TRBJ1-1; 7 nucleotides match TRBD1. The source is a man aged 25-40 years with active or convalescent COVID-19. The CDR3 here is CASSTQGVGAFF. In DNA, the CDR3 is TGTGCCAGCAGCACCCAGGGGGTCGGGGCTTTCTTT.